This paragraph reports one T cell receptor beta chain. These data originate in a study of blood T cell repertoires in COVID-19. Only in-frame clones appear in the TCRdb table, and some are missing; sequencing was by immunoSEQ multiplex PCR. The sample lists about 310,000 clones; roughly 86% were seen once. The specimen sequenced was peripheral blood. The receptor's source is a woman aged 50 to 60 who had recovered from COVID-19.

CDR3 in amino acids: CSVERGGRKNEQFF. The CDR3 coding sequence is TGCAGCGTTGAACGCGGGGGGCGCAAGAATGAGCAGTTCTTC. This chain links TRBV29-1 with TRBJ2-1, with 8 bases lining up with TRBD2. CDR1 SQVTM and CDR2 ANQGSEA come from the germline V gene. The J segment lost 7 bases and the V segment lost 2 bases, leaving 7 bases of the junction unmatched. This CDR3 is built from 14 residues.